These T cell receptor beta chains were read from a single sample in a study of cytomegalovirus exposure and HLA in healthy donors. This table comes from immunoSEQ multiplex PCR, and its TCRdb copy is limited to in-frame clones, with some not included. The sample has approximately 200,000 clones; about 79% are singletons. The specimen was PBMCs. These receptors were obtained from a boy aged 2 to 10 in good health and CMV-seronegative. Both conserved end residues are part of each CDR3. The order of the fields is CDR3 length, D gene, J gene, V gene, clone size, CDR3 DNA, CDR3 protein. D genes are given only for firm matches. The size entry is marked missing in some rows and otherwise reads once, few, many or a size class.

>22|TRBD2|TRBJ2-1|TRBV27|.
TGTGCCAGCAGTTCCACTTCCCGTGGGTTAGCGGGGGGCCCGATCCCCTACAATGAGCAGTTCTTC
CASSSTSRGLAGGPIPYNEQFF
>13|TRBD1|TRBJ2-2|TRBV7-6|.
TGTGCCAGCAGACGACAGGGGGCCGGGGAGCTGTTTTTT
CASRRQGAGELFF
>15|.|TRBJ2-5|TRBV5-1|.
TGCGCCAGCAGCTTGACCAGCGGGTTCCAAGAGACCCAGTACTTC
CASSLTSGFQETQYF
>14|TRBD2|TRBJ2-7|TRBV7-6|.
TGTGCCAGCAGCACGACTAGCGGGATGGGCGAGCAGTACTTC
CASSTTSGMGEQYF
>14|.|TRBJ2-3|TRBV9|.
TGTGCCAGCAGTCCCCGAGTCGACACAGATACGCAGTATTTT
CASSPRVDTDTQYF
>17|TRBD1|TRBJ1-5|TRBV18|few
TGTGCCAGCTCACAAACACCAAGAGACAGGGACAATCAGCCCCAGCATTTT
CASSQTPRDRDNQPQHF
>12|.|TRBJ1-1|TRBV11-2|.
TGTGCCAGCAGCTTATTTGGACAGGAAGCTTTCTTT
CASSLFGQEAFF
>13|.|TRBJ2-7|TRBV30|.
TGTGCCTGGAGTTGGCAGTCAACCTACGAGCAGTACTTC
CAWSWQSTYEQYF
>17|TRBD1|TRBJ2-7|TRBV10-1|once
TGCGCCAGCAGTGAGATCTGGAGGGGACAGGGGGCTGGCGAGCAGTACTTC
CASSEIWRGQGAGEQYF
>15|TRBD1|TRBJ2-7|TRBV6-5|few
TGTGCCAGCAGCCGCCCGGGACAGGGTCGCTACGAGCAGTACTTC
CASSRPGQGRYEQYF
>13|TRBD2|TRBJ2-1|TRBV6-5|.
TGTGCCAGCAGTTATCCTAGCGGGGCCCAGCAGTTCTTC
CASSYPSGAQQFF
>13|.|TRBJ1-2|TRBV7-9|.
TGTTCCTATAGTGCAGGCGATCCTGATGGCTACACCTTC
CSYSAGDPDGYTF
>14|.|TRBJ1-5|TRBV2|once
TGTGCCAGCAGTGAGTGGGGGGGGAATCAGCCCCAGCATTTT
CASSEWGGNQPQHF
>12|.|TRBJ2-1|TRBV10-2|.
TGCGCCAGCAGTGAGACCCGGAGCGAGCAGTTCTTC
CASSETRSEQFF
>16|TRBD2|TRBJ2-3|TRBV5-6|.
TGTGCCAGCAGCTTGCTAGCGGGGGGGCTAACAGATACGCAGTATTTT
CASSLLAGGLTDTQYF
>14|TRBD1|TRBJ2-2|TRBV5-6|.
TGTGCCAGCAGCTTTGGAGACAGGGCCGGGGAGCTGTTTTTT
CASSFGDRAGELFF
>16|TRBD2|TRBJ2-5|TRBV5-1|few
TGCGCCAGCAGCCTCCGTCAGACTAGCGGGGGAGAGACCCAGTACTTC
CASSLRQTSGGETQYF
>13|.|TRBJ2-3|TRBV19|.
TGTGCCAGTAACTCGGAGAGCACAGATACGCAGTATTTT
CASNSESTDTQYF
>11|.|TRBJ2-7|TRBV6-5|.
TGTGCCAGCAGCTTCCGTAGCGAGCAGTACTTC
CASSFRSEQYF
>15|TRBD1|TRBJ1-2|TRBV5-6|.
TGTGCCAGCAGCTTGGGACCGGGGACAGGGCATGGCTACACCTTC
CASSLGPGTGHGYTF
>16|TRBD1|TRBJ1-1|TRBV7-8|.
TGTGCCAGCAGACCTAAAAACCGGGACAGGGTGACTGAAGCTTTCTTT
CASRPKNRDRVTEAFF
>18|.|TRBJ2-3|TRBV12-5|.
TGTGCTAGTGGTTACTCTGGGAGAGGGATACCTAGCACAGATACGCAGTATTTT
CASGYSGRGIPSTDTQYF
>14|TRBD1|TRBJ1-2|TRBV6-1|.
TGTGCCAGCAGTGATGGGACAGGGGGTTCAGGCTACACCTTC
CASSDGTGGSGYTF
>13|.|TRBJ1-5|TRBV19|.
TGTGCCAGTAGTAGTAAAGGGAGTCAGCCCCAGCATTTT
CASSSKGSQPQHF
>16|.|TRBJ1-4|TRBV6-5|.
TGTGCCAGCAGTTACACCCCCCACAGGGCTAATGAAAAACTGTTTTTT
CASSYTPHRANEKLFF
>13|.|TRBJ1-5|TRBV30|.
TGTGCCTTCAGCCAGGGCGGCAATCAGCCCCAGCATTTT
CAFSQGGNQPQHF
>14|.|TRBJ1-6|TRBV6-5|.
TGTGCCAGCAGCCTCAGGGTCTATAATTCACCCCTCCACTTT
CASSLRVYNSPLHF
>11|.|TRBJ2-7|TRBV7-9|once
TGTGCCAGCAGCTTACTCTACGAGCAGTACTTC
CASSLLYEQYF
>15|TRBD1|TRBJ1-2|TRBV18|.
TGTGCCAGCTCACCACCGGGACAGGGGGAGCGTGGCTACACCTTC
CASSPPGQGERGYTF
>15|.|TRBJ2-1|TRBV7-2|.
TGTGCCAGCAGCTTAGGCGGGCAGCCCTACAATGAGCAGTTCTTC
CASSLGGQPYNEQFF
>13|.|TRBJ2-7|TRBV5-4|.
TGTGCCAGCAGCTTTGACAGATCCTACGAGCAGTACTTC
CASSFDRSYEQYF
>14|TRBD1|TRBJ1-2|TRBV7-2|.
TGTGCCAGCAGCTCCCGGGACAGATGCGATGGCTACACCTTC
CASSSRDRCDGYTF
>17|TRBD1|TRBJ1-2|TRBV9|.
TGTGCCAGCAGCGTAGGGACAGGGACCGCGGCGAGCTATGGCTACACCTTC
CASSVGTGTAASYGYTF
>13|.|TRBJ2-7|TRBV5-4|.
TGTGCCAGCAGCTTCAGGGGTACCTACGAGCAGTACTTC
CASSFRGTYEQYF
>13|.|TRBJ1-1|TRBV6-1|.
TGTGCCAGCACCCGCGAAACCAACACTGAAGCTTTCTTT
CASTRETNTEAFF
>13|.|TRBJ2-5|TRBV10-3|.
TGTGCCATCAGTTACAGAGTCGAAGAGACCCAGTACTTC
CAISYRVEETQYF
>15|TRBD1|TRBJ1-5|TRBV2|once
TGTGCCAGCAGTGGTCCGACAGGGGGCAATCAGCCCCAGCATTTT
CASSGPTGGNQPQHF
>14|.|TRBJ1-1|TRBV19|.
TGTGCCAGTAGTATTAATCCAGTGAACACTGAAGCTTTCTTT
CASSINPVNTEAFF
>19|TRBD2|TRBJ2-6|TRBV18|.
TGTGCCAGCTCACTCCTCCGCGGGGGAGGCCCCTCTGGGGCCAACGTCCTGACTTTC
CASSLLRGGGPSGANVLTF
>13|.|TRBJ2-5|TRBV5-6|few
TGTGCCAGCAGCTTGGAAAGCCGGTTGCCCCAGTACTTC
CASSLESRLPQYF
>14|.|TRBJ2-6|TRBV30|once
TGTGCCTGTCCTCGACAATCTGGGGCCAACGTCCTGACTTTC
CACPRQSGANVLTF
>17|TRBD1|TRBJ1-5|TRBV4-2|once
TGTGCCAGCAGCCCTAGGGGAAGGGACAGGGGCAATCAGCCCCAGCATTTT
CASSPRGRDRGNQPQHF
>17|TRBD1|TRBJ2-7|TRBV6-9|.
TGTGCCAGCACCGAAGAAAGGTTCGGGACAGGGTCCTACGAGCAGTACTTC
CASTEERFGTGSYEQYF
>15|TRBD1|TRBJ1-5|TRBV2|.
TGTGCCAGCAGAGTTGGACAGGGGGGTAATCAGCCCCAGCATTTT
CASRVGQGGNQPQHF
>15|TRBD2|TRBJ2-7|TRBV28|once
TGTGCCAGCAGTTTAGGGGCGGGGGGGCGTACCGAGCAGTACTTC
CASSLGAGGRTEQYF
>13|TRBD1|TRBJ2-7|TRBV27|.
TGTGCCAGCAGTCGGGGACAGTACTACGAGCAGTACTTC
CASSRGQYYEQYF
>14|TRBD1|TRBJ1-6|TRBV5-5|.
TGTGCCAGCAGCTTGGGGACAGGCCGGTCACCCCTCCACTTT
CASSLGTGRSPLHF
>14|TRBD2|TRBJ2-7|TRBV4-3|.
TGCGCCAGCAGCCAAACCGCGGCTAGCGGTAAGCAGTACTTC
CASSQTAASGKQYF
>14|.|TRBJ2-7|TRBV7-8|.
TGTGCCAGCAGCTTTATAGGGGGTGGCTACGAGCAGTACTTC
CASSFIGGGYEQYF
>16|TRBD1|TRBJ2-7|TRBV4-3|once
TGCGCCAGCAGCCAAAATGCCGGGACAGGGGGATACGAGCAGTACTTC
CASSQNAGTGGYEQYF
>15|.|TRBJ2-3|TRBV7-9|.
TGTGCCAGCAGCCTTACAGGGATTTTCCCAGATACGCAGTATTTT
CASSLTGIFPDTQYF
>14|.|TRBJ1-5|TRBV2|.
TGTGCCAGCAGAACCGGGGGGATGCATCAGCCCCAGCATTTT
CASRTGGMHQPQHF
>13|TRBD1|TRBJ1-2|TRBV5-1|.
TGCGCCAGCAGCGGGGGACAGGACTATGGCTACACCTTC
CASSGGQDYGYTF
>14|TRBD1|TRBJ2-7|TRBV6-6|.
TGTGCCAGCAGCACCGGGACAGGGATCTACGAGCAGTACTTC
CASSTGTGIYEQYF
>12|.|TRBJ1-1|TRBV10-2|.
TGCGCCAGCAGCCGGTCGGGAACTGAAGCTTTCTTT
CASSRSGTEAFF
>13|.|TRBJ2-1|TRBV9|.
TGTGCCAGCAGCGTAGCTCCCTACAATGAGCAGTTCTTC
CASSVAPYNEQFF
>13|.|TRBJ2-5|TRBV27|.
TGTGCCAGCAGAATGCTAGCGCAAGAGACCCAGTACTTC
CASRMLAQETQYF
>14|.|TRBJ2-3|TRBV6-6|.
TGTGCCAGCAGCGAAAGAGTTAGCACAGATACGCAGTATTTT
CASSERVSTDTQYF